Given below is one TCR beta chain in context. Its antigen is as yet unknown. The second PCR ran about 6 to 11 cycles with a sample-barcoded 5' primer and J-beta primers. TCRdb redid the calling of the 5' RACE reads with MiXCR, one entry per CDR3 protein. The sample has about 770,000 distinct CDR3 sequences; under 45% are singletons. The entry originates in a study of blood T cells in healthy people across ages. Whole-study findings and limits: Aged donors had fewer naive CD4+ cells and lower diversity than long-lived donors.

The CDR3 runs to 14 residues. V lost 3 bases and J lost 1, with 9 bases in between. In germline, CDR1 is DFQATT, CDR2 SNEGSKA (reference sequence). The chain recombines TRBV20-1 with TRBJ1-4; possibly TRBD1 for D (6 bases). The receptor was derived from a man aged 55 to 69 in good health. The sequenced sample was blood. The CDR3 here is CSASRRGTNEKLFF. The CDR3 DNA is TGCAGTGCTAGCCGCAGGGGAACTAATGAAAAACTGTTTTTT.